What follows describes a single T cell receptor beta chain. This sample is drawn from a study of blood T cells in healthy people across ages. The germline CDR1 and CDR2 sequences are MDHEN and SYDVKM. The CDR3 is 11 amino acids. V was clipped by 8 bases and J by 13 bases, with 17 bases between them. Primed by a sample-barcoded 5' primer and a J-beta primer mix, a second PCR proceeded for about 7 to 11 cycles. TCRdb ran MiXCR on the 5' RACE reads and lists one entry per CDR3 protein. Seen here are around 870,000 distinct CDR3 sequences, 29% observed once, and the top ten hold 17%. The V and J genes are TRBV28 and TRBJ2-5, with D maybe TRBD2 (5 bases). This clonotype was obtained from a woman aged 80 or older in good health. Sequencing used blood. The CDR3 reads CASGGRAGWYF. The CDR3 nucleotides read TGTGCCAGCGGAGGACGGGCGGGCTGGTACTTC.